A selection of T cell receptor beta chains follows, all from one sample in a study of shared clonotypes between healthy human individuals. TCRdb's table, derived via immunoSEQ multiplex PCR, lists solely in-frame clones and lacks some. Altogether 2.5 million or so clones are present, 90% to 95% being singletons, with the ten largest covering roughly 0.15%. Sequencing input: naive CD4+ T cells sorted from blood. Receptors originate from a man aged 18 to 29 in good health. Both conserved end residues are part of each CDR3. D genes are given only for firm matches. Size is stated for part of the rows, as once, few or many counts, or as a class when the clone is expanded.

D gene	V gene	J gene	CDR3 length	clone size	CDR3 DNA	CDR3 protein
TRBD1	TRBV5-1	TRBJ2-3	15	-	TGCGCCAGCAGCTCGGGGGGGACAGGGGCCGATACGCAGTATTTT	CASSSGGTGADTQYF
TRBD1	TRBV10-3	TRBJ2-5	14	-	TGTGCCATCAGTCCGGGACAGGGGCAAGAGACCCAGTACTTC	CAISPGQGQETQYF
-	TRBV19	TRBJ1-6	15	-	TGTGCCAGTAGTGGCGGTTGGGACTATAATTCACCCCTCCACTTT	CASSGGWDYNSPLHF
TRBD2	TRBV28	TRBJ2-3	18	-	TGTGCCAGCACTCCGCCGGGGGGGCGGGGAGGCACCACAGATACGCAGTATTTT	CASTPPGGRGGTTDTQYF
-	TRBV4-3	TRBJ2-1	16	-	TGCGCCAGCAGCCAAGGGCTGGGCGGGTTCGAAGGAGAGCAGTTCTTC	CASSQGLGGFEGEQFF
TRBD2	TRBV11-3	TRBJ2-5	15	once	TGTGCCAGCAGCTCAGGCGGCGGGAGAGGGGAGACCCAGTACTTC	CASSSGGGRGETQYF
-	TRBV5-1	TRBJ2-3	14	-	TGCGCCAGCAGCCAACCGACTCACACAGATACGCAGTATTTT	CASSQPTHTDTQYF
-	TRBV30	TRBJ1-3	14	-	TGTGCCTGGAGTGAGGGGTACAGAGGAAACACCATATATTTT	CAWSEGYRGNTIYF
-	TRBV18	TRBJ2-2	18	-	TGTGCCAGCTCAACATCTCCTGGTCGGGAGAAGACCACCGGGGAGCTGTTTTTT	CASSTSPGREKTTGELFF
-	TRBV28	TRBJ2-1	14	-	TGTGCCAGCAGTACCACAGGCACCATCAATGAGCAGTTCTTC	CASSTTGTINEQFF
-	TRBV18	TRBJ2-2	18	-	TGTGCCAGCTCACCACGGGCTTTGGTCGGTCTCGACACCGGGGAGCTGTTTTTT	CASSPRALVGLDTGELFF
-	TRBV11-3	TRBJ2-7	15	once	TGTGCCAGCAGCTTAGATGGCACTTCAACCTACGAGCAGTACTTC	CASSLDGTSTYEQYF
TRBD2	TRBV5-1	TRBJ2-3	14	-	TGCGCCAGCAGCTTCGGGGGGATCACAGATACGCAGTATTTT	CASSFGGITDTQYF
-	TRBV27	TRBJ1-6	16	-	TGTGCCAGCAGTTTATCCGACCCGGTTGGCAATTCACCCCTCCACTTT	CASSLSDPVGNSPLHF
TRBD2	TRBV15	TRBJ2-2	20	once	TGTGCCACCAGCAGAGTACCCCTAGCGGGAGTAGGGTTATACACCGGGGAGCTGTTTTTT	CATSRVPLAGVGLYTGELFF
TRBD2	TRBV10-3	TRBJ2-5	14	-	TGTGCCATCAGGGAGCGGGAGGGCCCCGAGACCCAGTACTTC	CAIREREGPETQYF
-	TRBV4-1	TRBJ2-3	16	-	TGCGCCAGCACGTCCCTCGGGTTCAGGGGAAAGGCTACGCAGTATTTT	CASTSLGFRGKATQYF
-	TRBV5-1	TRBJ1-5	13	-	TGCGCCAGCAGCTTGGAGGGGGGCCAGCCCCAGCATTTT	CASSLEGGQPQHF
TRBD1	TRBV27	TRBJ2-1	14	-	TGTGCCAGCAAGCGGGACAGGGTATACAATGAGCAGTTCTTC	CASKRDRVYNEQFF
TRBD2	TRBV9	TRBJ2-7	15	once	TGTGCCAGCAGCGCCCCACTAGCGGGAGTCTACGAGCAGTACTTC	CASSAPLAGVYEQYF
-	TRBV9	TRBJ1-1	16	-	TGTGCCAGCAGCACCGAGGGAACGGGCCGCTCAGGAGAAGCTTTCTTT	CASSTEGTGRSGEAFF
-	TRBV30	TRBJ1-2	13	-	TGTGCCTGGAGTCCCCAGGAAGGAAGGGGCTACACCTTC	CAWSPQEGRGYTF